These 17 T cell receptor beta chains were all obtained from the same sample, sequenced in a study of blood T cell repertoires in COVID-19. Profiling relied on immunoSEQ multiplex PCR, and the TCRdb table lists in-frame clones only, not all of them. The sample lists over 130,000 clones, around 81% occurring once. Sequencing used peripheral blood. The receptors were gathered from a woman aged 55-69 years with acute or convalescent COVID-19.

The chain couples TRBV15 to TRBJ1-4; 12 bases agree with TRBD1. Germline V gene sequence: CDR1 LNHNV, CDR2 YYDKDF (reference sequence). The CDR3 has 18 amino acids. Unmatched junction bases numbered 10, after V lost 4 bases and J lost 4 bases. The CDR3 sequence is CATSTFGTGGRSNEKLFF. Here the CDR3 DNA reads TGTGCCACCAGCACCTTCGGGACAGGGGGCCGGAGTAATGAAAAACTGTTTTTT. The full variable domain, in which reference TRBV15 and TRBJ1-4 provide the parts outside the CDR3, is DAMVIQNPRYQVTQFGKPVTLSCSQTLNHNVMYWYQQKSSQAPKLLFHYYDKDFNNEADTPDNFQSRRPNTSFCFLDIRSPGLGDTAMYLCATSTFGTGGRSNEKLFFGSGTQLSVL.

For the CDR3, the DNA is TGTGCCAGCACAACAGGGGCGGGCGAGCAGTACTTC. Translation: CASTTGAGEQYF. This sequence joins TRBV25-1 and TRBJ2-7, with 7 positions matching TRBD1. The CDR3 spans 12 residues. The V segment lost 7 bases and the J segment 6 bases; nucleotides outside the gene matches: 6. Germline V gene data show CDR1 as MGHDK and CDR2 as SYGVNS.

This clone was seen a single time. The rearrangement joins TRBV2 to TRBJ1-1; a possible D gene is TRBD1 (5 bases). V gave up 7 bases and J gave up 1 base, with 19 bases separating them. CDR1 and CDR2 (germline): SNHLY, FYNNEI. The CDR3 sequence is 16 residues long. CDR3 residues: CASTEDGGRRNTEAFF. The CDR3 DNA reads as TGTGCCAGCACCGAAGATGGGGGGAGGAGGAACACTGAAGCTTTCTTT.

V and J are TRBV4-3 and TRBJ1-2; 7 positions match TRBD1. CDR3 length: 16 amino acids. With 0 bases clipped from V and 4 bases from J, the junction kept 8 bases outside the gene matches. Germline lookup yields CDR1 LGHNA and CDR2 YSLEER. CDR3 sequence (DNA): TGCGCCAGCAGCCAAGACCCGTCGGCAGGGGGCTATGGCTACACCTTC. It is translated as CASSQDPSAGGYGYTF.

The chain combines TRBV25-1 with TRBJ2-2; TRBD1 matches at 7 bases. Germline values: CDR1 MGHDK, CDR2 SYGVNS. V was clipped by 7 bases and J by 6 bases; unmatched bases: 8. The CDR3 sequence is 14 residues long. The CDR3 DNA is TGTGCCAGCAACCCGGGACAGTACTCCGGGGAGCTGTTTTTT. It codes for CASNPGQYSGELFF.

The chain combines TRBV7-2 with TRBJ1-5; D is ambiguous. The ends were cut back, 5 bases at V and 6 bases at J, with 11 bases in the middle. Looked up from germline, CDR1 is SGHTA and CDR2 is FQGNSA. The CDR3 has 13 residues. The CDR3 region has the DNA TGTGCCAGCAGCCCCAGGCCTACTCAGCCCCAGCATTTT. Its protein is CASSPRPTQPQHF. The full variable domain, its missing parts supplied by reference TRBV7-2 and TRBJ1-5, is GAGVSQSPSNKVTEKGKDVELRCDPISGHTALYWYRQSLGQGLEFLIYFQGNSAPDKSGLPSDRFSAERTGGSVSTLTIQRTQQEDSAVYLCASSPRPTQPQHFGDGTRLSIL.

The chain couples TRBV2 to TRBJ2-2; TRBD2 agrees at 8 bases. The CDR3 extends over 16 amino acids. After removal of 6 bases from V and 4 bases from J, the junction contained 10 bases not matched to a gene. Germline V gives CDR1 SNHLY, CDR2 FYNNEI. The CDR3 reads CASRVSSGRVTGELFF. The CDR3 DNA reads TGTGCCAGCAGAGTCTCTAGCGGGCGAGTCACCGGGGAGCTGTTTTTT.

This chain connects TRBV18 to TRBJ2-4; tentatively, D is TRBD1 (6 bases). From germline, CDR1 is KGHSH and CDR2 LQKENI. The CDR3 has 20 residues. Trimming removed 3 bases at V and 0 bases at J, with 24 bases between. DNA of the CDR3: TGTGCCAGCTCACCGCGTGACAGGAGTACAATTGCTGTAGCCAAAAACATTCAGTACTTC. Its translation is CASSPRDRSTIAVAKNIQYF.

CDR3 sequence (DNA): TGTGCCAGCAGCTTGCCGGGGACAGCGGCCAATCAGCCCCAGCATTTT. It codes for CASSLPGTAANQPQHF. The rearrangement joins TRBV5-8 to TRBJ1-5; TRBD1 agrees at 7 bases. The trim removed 1 base at V and 3 bases at J, leaving 7 bases unmatched. Germline CDR1 and CDR2: SGHTS and YDEGEE. CDR3 size: 16 residues.

CDR3 DNA: TGCGCCAGCAGCTTGGGGACTATTAACTACGAGCAGTACTTC. Translated: CASSLGTINYEQYF. V and J are TRBV5-1 and TRBJ2-7, with D possibly being TRBD2 (6 bases). Trimming stripped 0 bases from V and 3 bases from J, with 10 bases between. There are 14 residues in the CDR3. CDR1 SGHRS and CDR2 YFSETQ come from the germline V gene.

The rearrangement links TRBV2 to TRBJ1-1; TRBD1 matches 9 bases. CDR3 size: 14 residues. V lost 6 bases to trimming and J lost 4 bases; unmatched junction nucleotides: 6. CDR1 and CDR2 from the germline V gene are SNHLY and FYNNEI. This CDR3 reads CASSLDRGLTEAFF. The CDR3 DNA reads TGTGCCAGCAGCCTGGACAGGGGCCTCACTGAAGCTTTCTTT.

The chain combines TRBV3-1 (or the pseudogene TRBV3-2) with TRBJ1-6, with unresolved D. Trimming stripped 0 bases from V and 7 bases from J, with 13 bases between. The germline V gene encodes CDR1 LGHDT and CDR2 YNNKEL (reference sequence). This CDR3 contains 16 residues. The CDR3 spells CASSQDESTRNSPLHF. CDR3 nucleotides: TGTGCCAGCAGCCAAGATGAATCGACAAGGAATTCACCCCTCCACTTT.

The J gene is TRBJ1-2, the V gene TRBV7-3; D ambiguous. Per the germline V gene, CDR1 is SGHTA and CDR2 is FQGTGA. Trimming pared 2 bases from V and 2 bases from J, leaving 9 bases between. This CDR3 contains 14 residues. DNA for the CDR3: TGTGCCAGCAGCTTAGGCTCGGGGAACTATGGCTACACCTTC. Its protein product is CASSLGSGNYGYTF.

To note about this clone: Germline is not matched at one junction end, which may reflect a read error. Distinct nucleotide sequences in the sample also encode this CDR3. The chain joins TRBV5-1 to TRBJ1-1; unclear D gene. This CDR3 region has 14 residues. Germline V gene data show CDR1 as SGHRS and CDR2 as YFSETQ. The CDR3 sequence is CASSLERGNTEAFF. CDR3 DNA sequence: TGCGCCAGTAGCTTGGAACGGGGGAACACTGAAGCTTTCTTT.

The chain is built from TRBV28 and TRBJ1-5; the match to TRBD1 covers 9 bases. With V trimmed by 7 bases and J by 4 bases, 14 bases remained unmatched. Germline CDR1 reads MDHEN; CDR2 reads SYDVKM. The CDR3 covers 17 residues. For the CDR3, the DNA is TGTGCCAGCACCCCTACCCGAGGACAGGGGTTGAATCAGCCCCAGCATTTT. Its translation is CASTPTRGQGLNQPQHF. Variable domain in full (rest from reference TRBV28 and TRBJ1-5): DVKVTQSSRYLVKRTGEKVFLECVQDMDHENMFWYRQDPGLGLRLIYFSYDVKMKEKGDIPEGYSVSREKKERFSLILESASTNQTSMYLCASTPTRGQGLNQPQHFGDGTRLSIL.

The rearrangement links TRBV13 to TRBJ1-3; D remains unclear. This CDR3 has 16 amino acids. V lost 1 base to trimming and J lost 3 bases, with 13 bases between them. CDR1 is PRHDT, CDR2 FYEKMQ, per germline (reference sequence). The CDR3 DNA is TGTGCCAGCAGCTTAGCCGGAGGGAGCGTTGGAAACACCATATATTTT. Translation gives CASSLAGGSVGNTIYF.

This chain joins TRBV14 and TRBJ1-2; D is unclear. Per the germline V gene, CDR1 is SGHDN and CDR2 is FVKESK. This CDR3 spans 14 amino acids. V was clipped by 1 base and J by 4 bases, with 10 bases between them. In DNA form, the CDR3 reads TGTGCCAGCAGCCAAGTATCGTACTCCTATGGCTACACCTTC. Protein: CASSQVSYSYGYTF.